One sample yielded the 18 T cell receptor beta chains listed below, sequenced in a study of shared clonotypes between healthy human individuals. The assay was immunoSEQ multiplex PCR, and TCRdb's table has in-frame clones only and misses some. This table has 2 million to 3 million clones, approximately 93% appearing once. The sequencing input was naive CD4+ T cells from PBMCs. Subset defined: CD45RA+ positively selected. Source of these receptors: a man aged 18 to 29 in good health. Some clones in this sample may be carry-over from other donors' samples.

This chain joins TRBV6-5 and TRBJ2-7; no definite D call. From germline, CDR1 is MNHEY and CDR2 SVGAGI. The V and J ends lost 0 bases and 3 bases respectively, with 12 bases between them. This CDR3 is 15 amino acids long. The CDR3 DNA reads TGTGCCAGCAGTTACTCGCCTCGATCAGACTACGAGCAGTACTTC. Protein product: CASSYSPRSDYEQYF.

V and J are TRBV28 and TRBJ2-2, with D maybe TRBD2 (5 bases). Germline CDR1 MDHEN, CDR2 SYDVKM. The CDR3 runs 14 residues. The germline V and J ends were trimmed by 3 bases and 5 bases, with 10 bases remaining between them. As DNA, the CDR3 is TGTGCCAGCAGTTTTCCCACTAGTACCGGGGAGCTGTTTTTT. Its translation is CASSFPTSTGELFF.

This chain joins TRBV11-2 and TRBJ2-1; D is possibly TRBD1 or TRBD2 (6 bases each). Germline values: CDR1 SGHAT, CDR2 FQNNGV. The CDR3 spans 17 residues. The V and J ends lost 2 bases and 2 bases respectively, with 16 bases between them. CDR3 region: CASSLLFWGAPYNEQFF. The CDR3 DNA sequence: TGTGCCAGCAGCTTATTATTTTGGGGGGCCCCCTACAATGAGCAGTTCTTC.

The chain joins TRBV9 to TRBJ1-3; D uncertain. There are 15 residues in the CDR3. V was shortened by 4 bases and J by 0 bases, with 11 bases between the two germline ends. Germline-derived CDR1 and CDR2 are SGDLS and YYNGEE. The CDR3 DNA is TGTGCCAGCAGCAAACAGAGCCGCTCTGGAAACACCATATATTTT. Its protein is CASSKQSRSGNTIYF.

This rearrangement joins TRBV9 to TRBJ2-4; 9 bases are a match to TRBD1. V lost 3 bases and J lost 5; bases outside the gene matches: 9. CDR3 length: 16 residues. In germline, CDR1 is SGDLS, CDR2 YYNGEE. The CDR3 coding sequence is TGTGCCAGCAGCGCAGGGACAGGGATTACCCAAAACATTCAGTACTTC. Protein product: CASSAGTGITQNIQYF.

In the case of this clone: The sample holds other DNA sequences that translate to the same CDR3. The CDR3 spells CASTFSPQTGSYEQYF. DNA of the CDR3: TGTGCCAGCACTTTCTCTCCCCAGACAGGGTCCTACGAGCAGTACTTC. The V and J genes are TRBV6-6 and TRBJ2-7, with 7 bases matching TRBD1. Germline CDR1 MNHNY, CDR2 SVGAGI (reference sequence). V dropped 7 bases and J dropped 1; count of bases not matched to a gene: 13. This CDR3 has 16 amino acids.

This clone has only one observation. J is TRBJ2-1 and V is TRBV27, with 7 positions matching TRBD1. The CDR3 totals 16 residues. V gave up 6 bases and J gave up 4 bases; unmatched junction bases: 12. Germline CDR1 reads MNHEY; CDR2 reads SMNVEV (reference sequence). CDR3 loop: CASSKFDREAYNEQFF. In DNA form, the CDR3 reads TGTGCCAGCAGCAAATTCGACAGGGAAGCATACAATGAGCAGTTCTTC.

V usage is TRBV6-4 and J usage is TRBJ2-1; 10 nucleotides line up with TRBD1. The CDR3 is 15 amino acids. Germline-derived CDR1 and CDR2 are MRHNA and SNTAGT. The trim removed 4 bases at V and 2 bases at J, leaving 2 bases unmatched. CDR3 residues: CASSAGQGAYNEQFF. The CDR3 nucleotides are TGTGCCAGCAGTGCCGGACAGGGGGCCTACAATGAGCAGTTCTTC.

Remarks on this clone: In the same sample, other DNA sequences code for this CDR3. J is TRBJ2-7 and V is TRBV15; 7 bases align to TRBD1. The CDR3 consists of 14 residues. CDR1 and CDR2 (germline): LNHNV, YYDKDF (reference sequence). V lost 1 base and J lost 3; bases outside the gene matches: 3. Here the CDR3 reads CATSRGTGSYEQYF. The CDR3 nucleotides are TGTGCCACCAGCAGAGGGACAGGAAGCTACGAGCAGTACTTC.

The chain is built from TRBV4-2 and TRBJ1-1; D is undetermined. CDR1 LGHNA and CDR2 YNFKEQ come from the germline V gene. V lost 1 base to trimming and J lost 0 bases, with 15 bases between them. The CDR3 totals 17 residues. The CDR3 sequence is CASSQVGWGQLNTEAFF. As DNA, the CDR3 is TGTGCCAGCAGCCAAGTTGGCTGGGGTCAGCTGAACACTGAAGCTTTCTTT.

The rearrangement uses TRBV5-5 and TRBJ1-5, with no clear D. The CDR3 has 13 residues. Trimming stripped 4 bases from V and 3 bases from J, with 8 bases between. Germline V CDR1 and CDR2: SGHKS, YYEKEE (reference sequence). The chain's CDR3 is CASSTGPNQPQHF. CDR3 sequence (DNA): TGTGCCAGCAGCACCGGCCCCAATCAGCCCCAGCATTTT.

The chain recombines TRBV5-5 with TRBJ2-2, with D hard to call. CDR1 and CDR2 from the germline V gene are SGHKS and YYEKEE (reference sequence). The CDR3 consists of 14 residues. With 1 base removed from V and 7 bases from J, the gap between germline ends came to 11 bases. The CDR3, as DNA: TGTGCCAGCAGCTTGTTTTGGGTATACGGGGAGCTGTTTTTT. Translated: CASSLFWVYGELFF.

This chain joins TRBV9 and TRBJ2-5; D is ambiguous. V lost 4 bases to trimming and J lost 2 bases, with 9 bases between them. Germline V CDR1 and CDR2: SGDLS, YYNGEE. The CDR3 length is 13 residues. The CDR3 DNA sequence: TGTGCCAGCAGCCCCCTGGGGCAAGAGACCCAGTACTTC. It specifies CASSPLGQETQYF.

This chain uses TRBV28 with TRBJ2-1; TRBD1 matches at 8 bases. Looked up from germline, CDR1 is MDHEN and CDR2 is SYDVKM. This CDR3 is 14 amino acids long. With V trimmed by 8 bases and J by 4 bases, 7 bases remained unmatched. CDR3 DNA sequence: TGTGCCAGCCAGGGGGCCCAGGTTTACAATGAGCAGTTCTTC. Amino acid sequence: CASQGAQVYNEQFF.

V and J are TRBV27 and TRBJ2-7, with unresolved D. The germline V gene has CDR1 MNHEY and CDR2 SMNVEV (reference sequence). The V end was cut by 5 bases, the J end by 2 bases, with 13 bases between. The CDR3 sequence is 14 residues long. CDR3 sequence (DNA): TGTGCCAGCAGTATCGGACGTTCACCCTACGAGCAGTACTTC. Protein: CASSIGRSPYEQYF.

V gene TRBV5-4 combines with J gene TRBJ2-5; D gene ambiguous. The length of the CDR3 is 12 residues. V lost 4 bases and J 5 bases, leaving 9 bases between the germline ends. From germline, CDR1 is SGHNT and CDR2 YYREEE (reference sequence). Here the CDR3 DNA reads TGTGCCAGCAGCACCGCTCAGGAGACCCAGTACTTC. It is translated as CASSTAQETQYF.

A single count supports this clone. This chain joins TRBV7-2 and TRBJ2-3; D may be TRBD1 (5 bases). The CDR3 covers 14 residues. Trimming shortened V by 5 bases and J by 1 base, and 10 bases separated the two germline ends. Germline values: CDR1 SGHTA, CDR2 FQGNSA. CDR3 residues: CASSQGSGTDTQYF. DNA for the CDR3: TGTGCCAGCAGCCAGGGCAGCGGCACAGATACGCAGTATTTT.

V is TRBV5-1 and J is TRBJ1-4, with D unresolved. V shed 1 base and J shed 8 bases, with 9 bases lying between them. Germline-derived CDR1 and CDR2 are SGHRS and YFSETQ. This CDR3 spans 13 amino acids. CDR3 nucleotide sequence: TGCGCCAGCAGCTTGAGGCCAGAAGAAAAACTGTTTTTT. It encodes CASSLRPEEKLFF. Supplemented by reference TRBV5-1 and TRBJ1-4, the full variable domain reads KAGVTQTPRYLIKTRGQQVTLSCSPISGHRSVSWYQQTPGQGLQFLFEYFSETQRNKGNFPGRFSGRQFSNSRSEMNVSTLELGDSALYLCASSLRPEEKLFFGSGTQLSVL.